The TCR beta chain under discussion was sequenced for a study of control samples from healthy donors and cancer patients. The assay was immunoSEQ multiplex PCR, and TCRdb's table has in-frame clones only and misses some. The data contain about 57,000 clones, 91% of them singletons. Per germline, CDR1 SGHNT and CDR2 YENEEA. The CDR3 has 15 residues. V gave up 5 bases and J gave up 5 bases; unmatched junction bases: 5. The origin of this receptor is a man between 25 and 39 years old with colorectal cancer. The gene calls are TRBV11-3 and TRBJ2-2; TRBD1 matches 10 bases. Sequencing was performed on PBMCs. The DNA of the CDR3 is TGTGCCAGCAGCCTCCGGGACAGGGGAACCGGGGAGCTGTTTTTT. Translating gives CASSLRDRGTGELFF.